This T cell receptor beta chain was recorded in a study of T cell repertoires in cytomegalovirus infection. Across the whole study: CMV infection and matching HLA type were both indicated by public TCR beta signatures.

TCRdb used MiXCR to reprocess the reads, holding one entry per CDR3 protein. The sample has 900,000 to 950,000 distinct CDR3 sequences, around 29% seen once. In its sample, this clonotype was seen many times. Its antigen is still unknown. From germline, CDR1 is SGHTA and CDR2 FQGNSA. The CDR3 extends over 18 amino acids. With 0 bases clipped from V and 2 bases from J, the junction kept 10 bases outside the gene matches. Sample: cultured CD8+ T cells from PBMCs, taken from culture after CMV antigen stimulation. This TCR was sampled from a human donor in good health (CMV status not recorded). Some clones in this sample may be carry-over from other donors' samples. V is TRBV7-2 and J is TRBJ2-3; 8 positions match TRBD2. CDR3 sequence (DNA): TGTGCCAGCAGCTTAGCGCAAGAGCGGGGGCCGTACACAGATACGCAGTATTTT. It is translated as CASSLAQERGPYTDTQYF.